A single sample gave rise to the 17 T cell receptor beta chains below, sequenced in a study of T cell responses to AZD1222 COVID-19 vaccine. Assay used: immunoSEQ multiplex PCR; TCRdb lists only in-frame clones, some missing. Of over 150,000 clones detected, 80% to 90% appear once; the ten largest clones hold approximately 6.9%. The sequenced sample was peripheral blood, obtained on day 0 of AZD1222 vaccination. The receptors shown here come from an adult in good health.

This clone was counted a single time. This rearrangement joins TRBV7-9 to TRBJ2-7; a possible D gene is TRBD1 (6 bases). Looked up from germline, CDR1 is SEHNR and CDR2 is FQNEAQ (reference sequence). The CDR3 is made up of 16 amino acids. With 4 bases removed from V and 5 bases from J, the gap between germline ends came to 21 bases. CDR3 amino acids: CASSSHAWQGRHEQYF. In DNA, the CDR3 is TGTGCCAGCAGCTCCCATGCCTGGCAGGGGCGGCACGAGCAGTACTTC.

The chain couples TRBV9 to TRBJ1-1; 11 bases are a match to TRBD1. Germline V gives CDR1 SGDLS, CDR2 YYNGEE. V was clipped by 4 bases and J by 4 bases; unmatched bases: 6. CDR3 size: 15 residues. The CDR3 DNA reads as TGTGCCAGCAGCATTTCCGGGACAGGGGGCACTGAAGCTTTCTTT. Translated, it gives CASSISGTGGTEAFF.

The J gene is TRBJ1-3, the V gene TRBV9; possibly TRBD1 for D (5 bases). The V end was cut by 0 bases, the J end by 0 bases, with 16 bases between. The CDR3 covers 18 residues. CDR1 SGDLS and CDR2 YYNGEE come from the germline V gene. CDR3 nucleotides: TGTGCCAGCAGCGTAGAGACCCCGGGACGCCGCTCTGGAAACACCATATATTTT. Amino acids: CASSVETPGRRSGNTIYF.

This clone appeared a single time. The chain is built from TRBV5-6 and TRBJ2-5, with 8 bases lining up with TRBD2. Germline V lookup: CDR1 SGHDT, CDR2 YYEEEE. The CDR3 is 15 amino acids. The trim removed 4 bases at V and 1 base at J, leaving 6 bases unmatched. The CDR3: CASSPGGWGQETQYF. CDR3 bases: TGTGCCAGCAGCCCGGGGGGGTGGGGCCAAGAGACCCAGTACTTC. The whole variable domain, filled in from reference TRBV5-6 and TRBJ2-5, reads DAGVTQSPTHLIKTRGQQVTLRCSPKSGHDTVSWYQQALGQGPQFIFQYYEEEERQRGNFPDRFSGHQFPNYSSELNVNALLLGDSALYLCASSPGGWGQETQYFGPGTRLLVL.

V is TRBV6-1 and J is TRBJ2-2; tentatively, D is TRBD2 (6 bases). Between the trimmed V and J ends, which lost 2 bases and 4 bases, there was a span of 11 bases. The CDR3 loop spans 15 amino acids. Germline assignment: CDR1 MNHNS and CDR2 SASEGT. The CDR3 reads CASSESGGSTGELFF. The DNA for the CDR3 is TGTGCCAGCAGTGAAAGTGGAGGGAGCACCGGGGAGCTGTTTTTT.

This chain connects TRBV28 to TRBJ1-6, with a weak D call TRBD1 (5 bases). The CDR3 spans 16 residues. V was trimmed by 1 base and J by 4 bases, leaving 11 bases between them. Germline-derived CDR1 and CDR2 are MDHEN and SYDVKM. The DNA for the CDR3 is TGTGCCAGCAGTTTATTTCACCAGGGTTATAATTCACCCCTCCACTTT. Translating it yields CASSLFHQGYNSPLHF.

The V and J genes are TRBV15 and TRBJ2-7; perhaps TRBD1 as D (6 bases). The germline CDR1 and CDR2 sequences are LNHNV and YYDKDF (reference sequence). The CDR3 spans 14 residues. Trimming removed 2 bases from V and 0 bases from J, with 8 bases in between. The CDR3 nucleotides are TGTGCCACCAGCAGACCGGGACACTCCTACGAGCAGTACGTC. It codes for CATSRPGHSYEQYV.

In this sample, this clone turned up once. The chain combines TRBV5-6 with TRBJ2-7; D is unresolved. There are 13 residues in the CDR3. The V end lost 0 bases, the J end lost 5 bases, and 9 bases lay between the germline ends. The germline CDR1 and CDR2 sequences are SGHDT and YYEEEE. This CDR3 reads CASSLGLRNEQYV. CDR3 coding DNA: TGTGCCAGCAGCTTGGGTCTCCGAAACGAGCAGTACGTC.

The chain employs TRBV5-1 and TRBJ2-3, with D hard to call. Germline CDR1 is SGHRS and CDR2 is YFSETQ. The CDR3 is 15 residues long. With 0 bases removed from V and 5 bases from J, the gap between germline ends came to 13 bases. CDR3 protein: CASSLVSAPGDTQYF. The CDR3 DNA is TGCGCCAGCAGCTTGGTATCGGCCCCAGGAGATACGCAGTATTTT. Looking up the rest from reference TRBV5-1 and TRBJ2-3 gives the full variable domain: KAGVTQTPRYLIKTRGQQVTLSCSPISGHRSVSWYQQTPGQGLQFLFEYFSETQRNKGNFPGRFSGRQFSNSRSEMNVSTLELGDSALYLCASSLVSAPGDTQYFGPGTRLTVL.

The CDR3 bases are TGTGCCAGCACCCCACTAAGCGAGCCCAAAAACATTCAGTACTTC. Translating it yields CASTPLSEPKNIQYF. This sequence joins TRBV2 and TRBJ2-4; D gene ambiguous. CDR1 and CDR2 (germline): SNHLY, FYNNEI. The CDR3 totals 15 residues. V was trimmed by 7 bases and J by 2 bases, leaving 15 bases between them.

The genes are TRBV7-2 and TRBJ2-1; 8 bases align to TRBD2. Germline V gene lookup returns CDR1 SGHTA and CDR2 FQGNSA. The CDR3 has 15 amino acids. The V segment lost 5 bases and the J segment 5 bases; nucleotides outside the gene matches: 8. CDR3 sequence (DNA): TGTGCCAGCAGCCCCAGGTCGGGGGGGAACAATGAGCAGTTCTTC. Its protein is CASSPRSGGNNEQFF.

Written as DNA, the CDR3 is TGTGCCAGCAGTAGGACACGAACCGGGGAGCTGTTTTTT. Amino acid sequence: CASSRTRTGELFF. The chain combines TRBV27 with TRBJ2-2; TRBD1 is a possible D gene (5 bases). V was pared by 5 bases and J by 5 bases, with 9 bases between. CDR1 and CDR2 (germline): MNHEY, SMNVEV (reference sequence). The CDR3 contains 13 residues.

This chain uses TRBV6-1 with TRBJ2-5; 10 bases map to TRBD1. The CDR3 sequence is 16 residues long. Germline CDR1 MNHNS, CDR2 SASEGT. The V and J ends lost 2 bases and 4 bases, in that order; junction bases with no gene match: 7. The CDR3 is CASSEFPGQGRETQYF. DNA for the CDR3: TGTGCCAGCAGTGAATTTCCGGGACAGGGGAGAGAGACCCAGTACTTC.

This chain joins TRBV10-3 and TRBJ2-4; TRBD2 agrees at 11 bases. Per germline, CDR1 ENHRY and CDR2 SYGVKD. The CDR3 is made up of 19 amino acids. The trim removed 0 bases at V and 0 bases at J, leaving 7 bases unmatched. The CDR3 here is CAISESLAGGKLAKNIQYF. CDR3 bases: TGTGCCATCAGTGAGTCATTAGCGGGGGGGAAACTAGCCAAAAACATTCAGTACTTC.

The genes are TRBV25-1 and TRBJ2-7; D is ambiguous. Germline values: CDR1 MGHDK, CDR2 SYGVNS. Trimming stripped 1 base from V and 2 bases from J, with 12 bases between. The CDR3 spans 15 residues. The CDR3 loop reads CASSECRPETYEQYV. CDR3 nucleotide sequence: TGTGCCAGCAGTGAATGCAGGCCTGAAACCTACGAGCAGTACGTC.

This chain uses TRBV7-9 with TRBJ2-3; 13 bases line up with TRBD2. The CDR3 spans 16 residues. V lost 4 bases and J lost 6; bases outside the gene matches: 7. CDR1 and CDR2 from the germline V gene are SEHNR and FQNEAQ (reference sequence). This CDR3 is CASSSPGLAGSDTQYF. CDR3 DNA sequence: TGTGCCAGCAGCTCACCGGGACTAGCGGGGTCGGATACGCAGTATTTT.

The J gene is TRBJ2-3, the V gene TRBV5-6; no reliable D call. CDR3 length equals 12 residues. Per germline, CDR1 SGHDT and CDR2 YYEEEE. Trimming shortened V by 4 bases and J by 5 bases, and 8 bases separated the two germline ends. Here the CDR3 reads CASSTQGDTQYF. As DNA, the CDR3 is TGTGCCAGCAGCACCCAAGGAGATACGCAGTATTTT.